This T cell receptor beta chain stems from a study of vaccination and CD4 T cells after COVID-19. Overall study: Post-vaccination samples were procured at a median of around 78 days following dose two (range 14 to 241). Culture controls were given either a CEFX pool, an HIV-1 Nef pool, or no peptide.

Treatment specified: roughly nine-day PBMC culture with coronavirus spike peptide pools or control peptides (ViraFEST assay). The Oncomine TCR Beta short-read assay was applied to DNA of cultured CD4+ T cells. TCRdb called the PCR reads again in MiXCR, with one record for every CDR3 protein. The sample holds under 13,000 distinct CDR3 sequences; 77% are singletons and the top ten take around 17%. Details on this clonotype: Its antigen is not identified.

Study-level points and caveats: Going from approximately 21 to 40, median SARS-CoV-2-reactive clonotypes did not rise significantly. In convalescent patients, a median about 90% of reactive clones appeared only post-vaccination.

Germline V gene lookup returns CDR1 KGHDR and CDR2 SFDVKD. Deletions cut 3 bases from V and 2 bases from J, with 1 base between. There are 12 residues in the CDR3. Source material: CD4+ T cells from blood, cultured in vitro. The chain combines TRBV24-1 with TRBJ1-5, with D hard to call. This sequence was found in a human donor who had recovered from COVID-19. CDR3 coding DNA: TGTGCCACCAGTGATGGCAATCAGCCCCAGCATTTT. This sequence encodes CATSDGNQPQHF.